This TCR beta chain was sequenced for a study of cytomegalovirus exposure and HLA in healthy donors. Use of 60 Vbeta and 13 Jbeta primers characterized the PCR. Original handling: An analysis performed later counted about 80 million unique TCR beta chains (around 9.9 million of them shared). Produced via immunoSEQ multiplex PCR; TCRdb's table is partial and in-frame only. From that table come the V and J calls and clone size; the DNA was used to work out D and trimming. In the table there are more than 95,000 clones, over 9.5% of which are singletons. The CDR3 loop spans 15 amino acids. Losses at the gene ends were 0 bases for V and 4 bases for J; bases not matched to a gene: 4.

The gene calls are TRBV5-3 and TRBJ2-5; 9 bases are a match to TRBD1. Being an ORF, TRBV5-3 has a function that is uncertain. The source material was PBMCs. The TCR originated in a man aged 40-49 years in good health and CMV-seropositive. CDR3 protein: CARSLGQGDGETQYF. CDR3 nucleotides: TGTGCCAGAAGCTTGGGACAGGGGGACGGAGAGACCCAGTACTTC.